Following are 29 T cell receptor beta chains from one sample sequenced in a study of blood T cell repertoires in COVID-19. TCRdb's copy holds only in-frame clones and misses some; the assay was immunoSEQ multiplex PCR. The sample lists fewer than 250,000 clones; more than 70% were seen once. Material: PBMCs or T cells enriched from blood (not recorded which). These TCRs come from a woman between 45 and 60 years old who had recovered from COVID-19.

This clone was seen a few times. This rearrangement joins TRBV5-1 to TRBJ1-2; D might be TRBD1 (6 bases). Between the trimmed V and J ends, which lost 1 base and 4 bases, there was a span of 11 bases. The CDR3 is made up of 14 amino acids. Per the germline V gene, CDR1 is SGHRS and CDR2 is YFSETQ. The CDR3 DNA sequence: TGCGCCAGCAGCTTGAGGGGGGGCTTCTATGGCTACACCTTC. Its translation is CASSLRGGFYGYTF.

With respect to this clone: A junction end diverges from the germline sequence, so it may reflect a read error. V is TRBV7-7 and J is TRBJ1-4; TRBD1 matches 9 bases. The germline gives CDR1 SSHAT, CDR2 FNYEAQ (reference sequence). The CDR3 contains 16 residues. CDR3 amino acids: CASSEGTGLPNEKLFF. The CDR3 DNA reads TGTGCTAGCAGCGAAGGGACAGGGTTGCCTAATGAAAAACTGTTTTTT.

This chain uses TRBV29-1 with TRBJ2-7, with 10 bases that match TRBD1. The ends lost 7 bases at V and 0 bases at J; junction bases unmatched: 3. The CDR3 extends over 13 amino acids. Germline V gives CDR1 SQVTM, CDR2 ANQGSEA. In DNA form, the CDR3 reads TGCAGCGGGGGACAGGGGAACTCCTACGAGCAGTACTTC. Its translation is CSGGQGNSYEQYF.

In nucleotides, the CDR3 is TGTGCCAGTAGTATACTAGCGGGGAAAAACAATGAGCAGTTCTTC. Residues: CASSILAGKNNEQFF. This chain links TRBV19 with TRBJ2-1, with 9 bases that match TRBD2. This CDR3 region has 15 residues. Germline V gene lookup returns CDR1 LNHDA and CDR2 SQIVND (reference sequence). With 2 bases clipped from V and 5 bases from J, the junction kept 4 bases outside the gene matches. The full variable domain, completed using reference TRBV19 and TRBJ2-1, is DGGITQSPKYLFRKEGQNVTLSCEQNLNHDAMYWYRQDPGQGLRLIYYSQIVNDFQKGDIAEGYSVSREKKESFPLTVTSAQKNPTAFYLCASSILAGKNNEQFFGPGTRLTVL.

The chain couples TRBV7-3 to TRBJ2-7; the D gene is possibly TRBD1 (6 bases). CDR3 length: 16 amino acids. Trimming took off 2 bases at V and 3 bases at J, with 17 bases between the two ends. Germline-derived CDR1 and CDR2 are SGHTA and FQGTGA. CDR3: CASSLQAGAYLYEQYF. CDR3 DNA: TGTGCCAGCAGCTTACAGGCAGGGGCTTACCTCTACGAGCAGTACTTC.

J is TRBJ2-5 and V is TRBV9; 7 nucleotides agree with TRBD2. Losses at the gene ends were 4 bases for V and 4 bases for J; bases not matched to a gene: 10. The CDR3 loop spans 15 amino acids. Germline assignment: CDR1 SGDLS and CDR2 YYNGEE. The CDR3 reads CASSLAPRGVETQYF. CDR3 DNA: TGTGCCAGCAGCCTAGCCCCCCGGGGGGTAGAGACCCAGTACTTC. Combining the CDR3 with reference TRBV9 and TRBJ2-5 gives the whole variable domain DSGVTQTPKHLITATGQRVTLRCSPRSGDLSVYWYQQSLDQGLQFLIQYYNGEERAKGNILERFSAQQFPDLHSELNLSSLELGDSALYFCASSLAPRGVETQYFGPGTRLLVL.

V and J are TRBV6-1 and TRBJ2-7; 9 bases map to TRBD1. Germline trimming cut 1 base from V and 6 bases from J; bases unmatched to any gene: 13. CDR1 and CDR2 (germline): MNHNS, SASEGT. This CDR3 has 17 amino acids. CDR3 sequence (DNA): TGTGCCAGCAGTGAAGTTGCACCGGGACAGGGTTCGGGCGAGCAGTACTTC. Translated: CASSEVAPGQGSGEQYF.

V gene TRBV27 combines with J gene TRBJ2-3, with D possibly matching TRBD2 (6 bases). With 6 bases removed from V and 0 bases from J, the gap between germline ends came to 19 bases. From germline, CDR1 is MNHEY and CDR2 SMNVEV (reference sequence). CDR3 length: 17 amino acids. CDR3 coding DNA: TGTGCCAGCAGCTACAACCCCGGGACTCTAAGCACAGATACGCAGTATTTT. This codes for CASSYNPGTLSTDTQYF.

The chain couples TRBV11-2 to TRBJ2-5; TRBD2 might be the D (6 bases). The V end lost 6 bases, the J end lost 10 bases, and 15 bases lay between the germline ends. The CDR3 covers 12 residues. Germline V gene sequence: CDR1 SGHAT, CDR2 FQNNGV. The DNA of the CDR3 is TGTGCCAGCAGGGTAGGAGGGAATGACCAGTACTTC. It codes for CASRVGGNDQYF. Together with reference TRBV11-2 and TRBJ2-5, the CDR3 gives the full variable domain: EAGVAQSPRYKIIEKRQSVAFWCNPISGHATLYWYQQILGQGPKLLIQFQNNGVVDDSQLPKDRFSAERLKGVDSTLKIQPAKLEDSAVYLCASRVGGNDQYFGPGTRLLVL.

V usage is TRBV29-1 and J usage is TRBJ1-5; possible D gene TRBD1, 5 bases. The CDR3 covers 15 residues. The germline V gene encodes CDR1 SQVTM and CDR2 ANQGSEA. V shed 4 bases and J shed 3 bases, with 16 bases lying between them. The CDR3 reads CSVGVGQGFNQPQHF. CDR3 nucleotide sequence: TGCAGCGTTGGGGTGGGCCAGGGCTTCAATCAGCCCCAGCATTTT. Based on the CDR3 plus reference TRBV29-1 and TRBJ1-5, the full variable domain is SAVISQKPSRDICQRGTSLTIQCQVDSQVTMMFWYRQQPGQSLTLIATANQGSEATYESGFVIDKFPISRPNLTFSTLTVSNMSPEDSSIYLCSVGVGQGFNQPQHFGDGTRLSIL.

V and J are TRBV6-5 and TRBJ1-2; D possibly corresponds to TRBD1 (6 bases). The germline gives CDR1 MNHEY, CDR2 SVGAGI. Deletions cut 4 bases from V and 0 bases from J, with 15 bases between. This CDR3 contains 16 residues. Here the CDR3 DNA reads TGTGCCAGCAGTTTAGGGGGGGCCTTTGCTAACTATGGCTACACCTTC. Protein: CASSLGGAFANYGYTF.

V gene TRBV7-9 combines with J gene TRBJ2-1, with TRBD2 as a possible D gene (5 bases). The CDR3 extends over 15 amino acids. Between the trimmed V and J ends, which lost 2 bases and 2 bases, there was a span of 10 bases. The germline V gene has CDR1 SEHNR and CDR2 FQNEAQ (reference sequence). CDR3 protein: CASSLTSYAYNEQFF. Written as DNA, the CDR3 is TGTGCCAGCAGCTTAACTAGTTATGCCTACAATGAGCAGTTCTTC.

The chain's CDR3 is CASSQDVPRNTEAFF. Written as DNA, the CDR3 is TGTGCCAGCAGCCAAGATGTTCCGAGGAACACTGAAGCTTTCTTT. The chain employs TRBV3-1 (or the pseudogene TRBV3-2) and TRBJ1-1; D unresolved. Trimming pared 0 bases from V and 1 base from J, leaving 9 bases between. Germline V gives CDR1 LGHDT, CDR2 YNNKEL (reference sequence). The CDR3 spans 15 residues.

This clone showed up just once. This chain connects TRBV21-1 to TRBJ1-5. TRBV21-1 is a recognized pseudogene. The CDR3 is made up of 16 amino acids. CDR3 bases: TGTGCCAGCAGCAAATCTTTTCTAGTTAGCAATCAGCCCCAGCATTTT. Encoded protein: CASSKSFLVSNQPQHF.

The J gene is TRBJ2-7, the V gene TRBV19; D may be TRBD1 (6 bases). This CDR3 has 15 amino acids. The V gene lost 5 bases and the J gene lost 4 bases, with 18 bases spanning the gap. CDR1 and CDR2 from the germline V gene are LNHDA and SQIVND (reference sequence). CDR3 DNA sequence: TGTGCCAGTAGTGTCGGACAGAATTTAGGATACGAGCAGTACTTC. It codes for CASSVGQNLGYEQYF.

On this clone: Relative to the germline gene, one junction end is altered; a read error may explain this. The chain has TRBV12-5 and TRBJ1-4; D is undetermined. This CDR3 contains 17 residues. The germline gives CDR1 LGHNT, CDR2 FRNRAP. CDR3 amino acids: CASGLVYGAESNEKLFF. CDR3 nucleotides: TGTGCTAGTGGTCTGGTATATGGTGCGGAGAGTAATGAAAAACTGTTTTTT.

The rearrangement uses TRBV18 and TRBJ1-3; 8 bases line up with TRBD1. Germline V lookup: CDR1 KGHSH, CDR2 LQKENI. V trimming: 3 bases; J trimming: 2 bases; junction bases outside the gene matches: 3. The CDR3 contains 15 residues. The CDR3 here is CASSPSGQAGNTIYF. The CDR3 nucleotides read TGTGCCAGCTCACCGTCGGGACAGGCTGGAAACACCATATATTTT.

This chain links TRBV4-3 with TRBJ1-1; tentatively, D is TRBD1 (6 bases). The CDR3 has 15 residues. V lost 2 bases, J lost 0 bases, and 10 bases lay in between. Germline V lookup: CDR1 LGHNA, CDR2 YSLEER. The CDR3 DNA is TGCGCCAGCAGCCAACGGACAGTGATGAACACTGAAGCTTTCTTT. Its translation is CASSQRTVMNTEAFF.

In its sample, this clone was seen once. V and J are TRBV7-9 and TRBJ1-1, with D possibly being TRBD1 (6 bases). The CDR3 consists of 13 residues. Germline CDR1 is SEHNR and CDR2 is FQNEAQ (reference sequence). V was pared by 5 bases and J by 5 bases, with 12 bases between. CDR3 in DNA: TGTGCCAGCAGCGGCCTACAGGGTACTGAAGCTTTCTTT. Its protein product is CASSGLQGTEAFF.

V is TRBV5-5 and J is TRBJ1-1; no clear D. Germline V gene data show CDR1 as SGHKS and CDR2 as YYEKEE (reference sequence). This CDR3 spans 17 amino acids. Between the trimmed V and J ends, which lost 9 bases and 0 bases, there was a span of 24 bases. The DNA for the CDR3 is TGTGCCATGACGTCAGGAACCCCCATCTACATGAACACTGAAGCTTTCTTT. As protein: CAMTSGTPIYMNTEAFF.

CDR3 nucleotides: TGTGCCAGCAGCTTCTTCCCCGGCAACGGGGTCGAGCAGTACTTC. It translates to CASSFFPGNGVEQYF. The chain links TRBV11-2 to TRBJ2-7, with D maybe TRBD2 (5 bases). The CDR3 has 15 residues. Germline loops: CDR1 SGHAT, CDR2 FQNNGV. Trimming removed 3 bases at V and 6 bases at J, with 18 bases between. The full variable domain, with the rest looked up from reference TRBV11-2 and TRBJ2-7, is EAGVAQSPRYKIIEKRQSVAFWCNPISGHATLYWYQQILGQGPKLLIQFQNNGVVDDSQLPKDRFSAERLKGVDSTLKIQPAKLEDSAVYLCASSFFPGNGVEQYFGPGTRLTVT.

The V and J genes are TRBV10-3 and TRBJ1-4, with D perhaps matching TRBD1 (6 bases). The CDR3 has 16 amino acids. V was cut by 0 bases and J by 7 bases, with 15 bases left in between. Germline V CDR1 and CDR2: ENHRY, SYGVKD. CDR3 sequence (DNA): TGTGCCATCAGTGAGTCGTCTATCGCCAGGGGTGAAAAACTGTTTTTT. It is translated as CAISESSIARGEKLFF.

The V gene is TRBV7-2, the J gene TRBJ2-2, with D possibly matching TRBD1 (6 bases). CDR1 and CDR2 (germline): SGHTA, FQGNSA. Trimming stripped 4 bases from V and 7 bases from J, with 13 bases between. The CDR3 is 14 residues long. This chain's CDR3 is CASSWGHLYGELFF. CDR3 nucleotide sequence: TGTGCCAGCAGCTGGGGACACCTTTACGGGGAGCTGTTTTTT.

The chain employs TRBV28 and TRBJ1-2; possibly TRBD1 for D (5 bases). The V gene's germline CDR1 is MDHEN and CDR2 SYDVKM. This CDR3 contains 13 residues. The CDR3 loop is CAIGALSPYGYTF. Here the CDR3 DNA reads TGTGCAATTGGGGCCCTGAGTCCCTATGGCTACACCTTC.

The gene calls are TRBV11-2 and TRBJ2-1; TRBD2 aligns across 14 bases. The germline CDR1 and CDR2 sequences are SGHAT and FQNNGV. J lost 5 bases, V lost 1 base, and 10 bases had no gene match. This CDR3 comprises 19 residues. This chain's CDR3 is CASSLGGTSGRGEHNEQFF. The CDR3 DNA reads TGTGCCAGCAGCTTAGGAGGGACTAGCGGGAGAGGGGAACACAATGAGCAGTTCTTC.

The chain employs TRBV5-6 and TRBJ2-7; 7 bases match TRBD2. CDR1 and CDR2 (germline): SGHDT, YYEEEE. The CDR3 loop spans 14 amino acids. With V trimmed by 3 bases and J by 3 bases, 6 bases remained unmatched. The CDR3 is CASSSRRGDYEQYF. CDR3 DNA sequence: TGTGCCAGCAGCTCCCGCCGGGGGGACTACGAGCAGTACTTC.

This clone was counted once. The chain joins TRBV24-1 to TRBJ2-2; TRBD2 agrees at 9 bases. V lost 8 bases and J lost 3; bases outside the gene matches: 9. Per germline, CDR1 KGHDR and CDR2 SFDVKD. CDR3 size: 16 residues. Here the CDR3 DNA reads TGTGCCACCATGGGGCCTATAGCGGGAGACACCGGGGAGCTGTTTTTT. It codes for CATMGPIAGDTGELFF.

This clone was seen once. This rearrangement joins TRBV6-2 or TRBV6-3 to TRBJ2-2; TRBD2 matches at 10 bases. The germline V gene encodes CDR1 MNHEY and CDR2 SVGEGT. V gave up 6 bases and J gave up 5 bases; unmatched junction bases: 6. The CDR3 spans 15 residues. The CDR3 here is CASSPSGSWTGELFF. DNA of the CDR3: TGTGCCAGCAGCCCTAGCGGGAGCTGGACCGGGGAGCTGTTTTTT.

The chain combines TRBV27 with TRBJ2-7, with 11 nucleotides matching TRBD2. Looked up from germline, CDR1 is MNHEY and CDR2 is SMNVEV (reference sequence). Germline trimming cut 6 bases from V and 2 bases from J; bases unmatched to any gene: 12. The CDR3 covers 17 residues. CDR3 loop: CASSFRITSGSTYEQYF. CDR3 DNA sequence: TGTGCCAGCAGCTTCCGAATCACTAGCGGGAGCACCTACGAGCAGTACTTC.